This note documents a single T cell receptor (beta chain) sequence. Its target is unknown. The PCR had 60 Vbeta and 13 Jbeta primers. Here immunoSEQ multiplex PCR was the method, and the copy in TCRdb shows in-frame clones only, minus some. Of about 220,000 clones in the sample, 75% to 80% were seen once. This sample is drawn from a study of cytomegalovirus exposure and HLA in healthy donors. About the research overall: In a previous analysis, around 110 million unique TCR beta sequences were found from 150 million to 200 million T cells.

General study results and limits: Association of 17,000 or so TCR beta sequences with HLA alleles was found at 0.05 false discovery rate in a later analysis.

This receptor was identified in a male donor in good health and CMV-seronegative. What was sequenced was PBMCs.

The CDR3, as DNA: TGTGCCTGGAGGGCGACAGGGGATAGGGGCTACACCTTC. It encodes CAWRATGDRGYTF. The chain joins TRBV30 to TRBJ1-2, with 8 bases lining up with TRBD1. Per the germline V gene, CDR1 is GTSNPN and CDR2 is SVGIG (reference sequence). The CDR3 sequence is 13 residues long. The V gene end was trimmed by 3 bases and the J gene end by 8 bases; junction bases not matched to a gene: 8.